This T cell receptor beta chain is drawn from a study of cytomegalovirus exposure and HLA in healthy donors. This CDR3 comprises 15 residues. The trim removed 0 bases at V and 3 bases at J, leaving 6 bases unmatched. Looked up from germline, CDR1 is SGDLS and CDR2 is YYNGEE. Study-level points and caveats: In a later analysis, parvovirus B19, influenza, CMV and Epstein-Barr virus appeared linked to several top co-occurrence clusters. In vitro assays verified that a few CMV-associated chains recognized CMV antigens specifically.

The PCR made use of 60 Vbeta and 13 Jbeta primers. Measured with immunoSEQ multiplex PCR; TCRdb has only the in-frame clones, and not every one. Here the sample spans over 150,000 clones, almost 80% being singletons. This clone was seen more than once but under ten times. Its antigen is as yet unknown. The chain is built from TRBV9 and TRBJ2-7, with 7 bases matching TRBD1. The receptor's source is a woman between 18 and 29 years old in good health and CMV-seronegative. The sequencing input was PBMCs. CDR3 in DNA: TGTGCCAGCAGCGTAGGAGGGACAGCCGACTACGAGCAGTACTTC. As protein: CASSVGGTADYEQYF.